This T cell receptor (beta chain) was found in a study of blood T cell repertoires in COVID-19. In the study overall: Spain, Italy and the United States supplied samples that represented acute and convalescent COVID-19. The analysed material was cDNA or gDNA that came from T cells, B-cell-depleted T cells, or PBMCs.

Per the original data handling: Cell counts per sample came from amplifying reference gene primers. Assay: immunoSEQ multiplex PCR; the TCRdb copy retains only in-frame clones and omits some. V, J and clone size are those of that table, while D and trimming were read from the DNA. The data hold about 250,000 clones, with about four fifths observed a single time. Between the trimmed V and J ends, which lost 0 bases and 0 bases, there was a span of 9 bases. CDR1 and CDR2 (germline): SGHKS, YYEKEE (reference sequence). CDR3 length: 15 residues. Sequenced input: peripheral blood. The sequence came from a man older than 75 with acute or convalescent COVID-19. The rearrangement uses TRBV5-5 and TRBJ1-1, with a possible D match to TRBD1 (5 bases). CDR3 coding DNA: TGTGCCAGCAGCTTGGTGGGGGGAGTGAACACTGAAGCTTTCTTT. Encoded protein: CASSLVGGVNTEAFF.